This TCR beta chain stems from a study of naive and memory T cell subsets. General study points: Each distinct alpha or beta sequence counts as one clonotype. There was no ground truth to check naive and memory subset results.

To note about this clonotype: The antigen remains unidentified.

V was cut by 7 bases and J by 1 base, with 13 bases left in between. Germline V gene sequence: CDR1 SGHDN, CDR2 FVKESK. This CDR3 contains 14 residues. After CD4 positive bead selection, the CD4-negative fraction gave CD8 T cells. Cells stained for CD3, CD4, CD8, CD45RA, CD27 and viability were sorted into four CD45RA/CD27 subsets. An equimolar mix of two oligonucleotides served as the beta constant-region primer for TRBC1 and TRBC2. TCRdb itself ran the UMI-ligation and nested PCR reads through MiXCR, one entry per CDR3 protein. The sample holds 89,000 or so distinct CDR3 sequences; around 13% are singletons and the top ten take roughly 0.9%.

What was sequenced was central memory CD4+ T cells from blood. This chain connects TRBV14 to TRBJ1-1; D unclear. The source is a human donor in good health. The CDR3 region has the DNA TGTGCCAGCACCACCTCCAGGTGGAACACTGAAGCTTTCTTT. Its translation is CASTTSRWNTEAFF.